This T cell receptor beta chain was retrieved from a study of cytomegalovirus exposure and HLA in healthy donors. The study's findings and limits: Indistinguishable V segments, including TRBV6-2 and TRBV6-3, were excluded.

Amplification used 60 Vbeta primers and 13 Jbeta primers. The protocol was immunoSEQ multiplex PCR, while the TCRdb copy is restricted to in-frame clones and leaves out a portion. The sample contains about 140,000 clones, 80% of which appear only once. CDR1 is MNHEY and CDR2 is SMNVEV in the germline V gene (reference sequence). With 7 bases removed from V and 6 bases from J, the gap between germline ends came to 18 bases. The CDR3 is made up of 14 amino acids. In regard to this clone: Its antigen remains unidentified.

This TCR came from a female donor in good health and CMV-seronegative. The chain has TRBV27 and TRBJ1-1; D gene uncertain. Material for sequencing was PBMCs. CDR3 in amino acids: CASTASGVIAEAFF. CDR3 nucleotide sequence: TGTGCCAGCACAGCCTCGGGTGTCATAGCTGAAGCTTTCTTT.